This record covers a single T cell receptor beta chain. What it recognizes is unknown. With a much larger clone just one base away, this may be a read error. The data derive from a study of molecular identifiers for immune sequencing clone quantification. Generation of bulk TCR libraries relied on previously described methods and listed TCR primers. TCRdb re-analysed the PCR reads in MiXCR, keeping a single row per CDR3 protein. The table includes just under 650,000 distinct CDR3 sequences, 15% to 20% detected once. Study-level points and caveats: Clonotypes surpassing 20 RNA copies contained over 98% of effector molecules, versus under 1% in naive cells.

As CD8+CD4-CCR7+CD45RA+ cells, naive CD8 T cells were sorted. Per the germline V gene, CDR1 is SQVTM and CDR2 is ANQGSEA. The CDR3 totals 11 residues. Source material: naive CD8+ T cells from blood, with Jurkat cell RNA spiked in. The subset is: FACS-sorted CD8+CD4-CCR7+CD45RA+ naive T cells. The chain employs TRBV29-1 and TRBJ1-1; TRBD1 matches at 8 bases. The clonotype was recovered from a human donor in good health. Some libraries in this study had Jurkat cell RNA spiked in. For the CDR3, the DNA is TGCAACGTTCCCAGGGGGCGAGACGCTTTCTTT. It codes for CNVPRGRDAFF.